Below are 13 T cell receptor beta chains sequenced from a single sample in a study of radiation and T cells in renal cell carcinoma. Assay: immunoSEQ multiplex PCR; the TCRdb copy retains only in-frame clones and omits some. The sample lists 150,000 or so clones; over 65% were seen once. Described time point: baseline pretreatment blood. The treatment: 15 Gy SBRT to primary tumor, nephrectomy 4 weeks later. Here the sequenced sample was blood, taken from a patient whose treatment included radiotherapy and nephrectomy. The receptors were gathered from a woman between 45 and 65 years old with renal cell carcinoma.

This chain connects TRBV5-4 to TRBJ2-2, with 9 bases matching TRBD1. The germline gives CDR1 SGHNT, CDR2 YYREEE (reference sequence). V lost 3 bases and J lost 10; bases outside the gene matches: 7. This CDR3 is built from 14 residues. This CDR3 reads CASSSKQGAEELFF. CDR3 nucleotide sequence: TGTGCCAGCAGCTCTAAACAGGGGGCGGAGGAGCTGTTTTTT.

The sample holds a few counts of this clone. The rearrangement uses TRBV6-1 and TRBJ1-1; D unresolved. Per the germline V gene, CDR1 is MNHNS and CDR2 is SASEGT. Trimming shortened V by 8 bases and J by 0 bases, and 13 bases separated the two germline ends. The CDR3 consists of 14 residues. As DNA, the CDR3 is TGTGCCAGCTCTCCTTGGGGTATGAACACTGAAGCTTTCTTT. Its protein product is CASSPWGMNTEAFF.

This clone has only a few counts. This chain uses TRBV19 with TRBJ2-7; a possible D gene is TRBD2 (6 bases). Trimming shortened V by 9 bases and J by 3 bases, and 6 bases separated the two germline ends. CDR3 size: 10 residues. Looked up from germline, CDR1 is LNHDA and CDR2 is SQIVND (reference sequence). CDR3 protein: CASGSYEQYF. Here the CDR3 DNA reads TGTGCCAGCGGGAGCTACGAGCAGTACTTC.

The chain couples TRBV7-2 to TRBJ2-2, with D hard to call. V lost 2 bases to trimming and J lost 1 base, with 11 bases between them. Germline CDR1 SGHTA, CDR2 FQGNSA. This CDR3 contains 16 residues. This CDR3 is CASSLRAPLNTGELFF. The CDR3 DNA is TGTGCCAGCAGCTTAAGGGCGCCGTTGAACACCGGGGAGCTGTTTTTT.

CDR3 coding DNA: TGCGCCAGCAGCCAAGAAAATGATAGCAATCAGCCCCAGCATTTT. Protein product: CASSQENDSNQPQHF. The V call is TRBV4-3, the J call TRBJ1-5; no reliable D call. Trimming removed 0 bases from V and 0 bases from J, with 6 bases in between. The CDR3 is 15 amino acids. The germline V gene has CDR1 LGHNA and CDR2 YSLEER.

To note about this clone: Distinct nucleotide sequences in the sample also encode this CDR3. The chain combines TRBV19 with TRBJ1-5; no firm D call. Germline-derived CDR1 and CDR2 are LNHDA and SQIVND (reference sequence). The CDR3 has 13 residues. Trimming took off 1 base at V and 4 bases at J, with 5 bases between the two ends. The CDR3 loop reads CASSIVVNQPQHF. Written as DNA, the CDR3 is TGTGCCAGTAGTATAGTAGTTAATCAGCCCCAGCATTTT.

The V and J genes are TRBV19 and TRBJ1-5; D is undetermined. V was pared by 7 bases and J by 4 bases, with 11 bases between. The CDR3 has 13 amino acids. The germline V gene has CDR1 LNHDA and CDR2 SQIVND (reference sequence). CDR3 DNA sequence: TGTGCCAGTACCAAGCTCGGGAATCAGCCCCAGCATTTT. This translates into CASTKLGNQPQHF.

The rearrangement links TRBV5-4 to TRBJ1-1; D call uncertain. This CDR3 has 13 residues. V lost 3 bases and J 0 bases, leaving 6 bases between the germline ends. The germline CDR1 and CDR2 sequences are SGHNT and YYREEE (reference sequence). The CDR3 nucleotides are TGTGCCAGCAGCTCGTCAGTGAACACTGAAGCTTTCTTT. Amino acids: CASSSSVNTEAFF. The full variable domain, rest sourced from reference TRBV5-4 and TRBJ1-1, is ETGVTQSPTHLIKTRGQQVTLRCSSQSGHNTVSWYQQALGQGPQFIFQYYREEENGRGNFPPRFSGLQFPNYSSELNVNALELDDSALYLCASSSSVNTEAFFGQGTRLTVV.

This rearrangement joins TRBV28 to TRBJ2-7, with TRBD2 identical over 8 bases. The V gene end was trimmed by 6 bases and the J gene end by 6 bases; junction bases not matched to a gene: 16. CDR1 and CDR2 (germline): MDHEN, SYDVKM. The length of the CDR3 is 16 residues. The DNA of the CDR3 is TGTGCCAGCAGCCCCCCCGGGAGGGAATATATCGGCGAGCAGTACTTC. It encodes CASSPPGREYIGEQYF.

The V and J genes are TRBV5-1 and TRBJ2-3, with TRBD1 matching 8 bases. The CDR3 is made up of 15 amino acids. Trimming at V came to 2 bases and at J to 3 bases, leaving 5 bases not matched to a gene. CDR1 is SGHRS, CDR2 YFSETQ, per germline. This CDR3 is CASSLGQGRTDTQYF. CDR3 in DNA: TGCGCCAGCAGCTTAGGACAGGGTAGAACAGATACGCAGTATTTT.

This clone was picked up a small number of times. The chain has TRBV9 and TRBJ1-5; TRBD1 is a possible D gene (6 bases). The germline V gene has CDR1 SGDLS and CDR2 YYNGEE. CDR3 size: 15 residues. Trimming took off 4 bases at V and 0 bases at J, with 11 bases between the two ends. The CDR3 region is CASSPGHDSNQPQHF. The CDR3 DNA follows: TGTGCCAGCAGCCCGGGACACGATAGCAATCAGCCCCAGCATTTT. Full variable domain (outside the CDR3, taken from reference TRBV9 and TRBJ1-5): DSGVTQTPKHLITATGQRVTLRCSPRSGDLSVYWYQQSLDQGLQFLIQYYNGEERAKGNILERFSAQQFPDLHSELNLSSLELGDSALYFCASSPGHDSNQPQHFGDGTRLSIL.

The chain joins TRBV6-5 to TRBJ2-3; maybe TRBD2 (6 bases). Germline V lookup: CDR1 MNHEY, CDR2 SVGAGI. V was trimmed by 4 bases and J by 6 bases, leaving 17 bases between them. The CDR3 has 15 amino acids. CDR3 bases: TGTGCCAGCAGTTCACCGGGACTCTCTACGGATACGCAGTATTTT. It encodes CASSSPGLSTDTQYF.

This chain connects TRBV19 to TRBJ1-1; D remains unclear. This CDR3 spans 15 amino acids. Germline lookup yields CDR1 LNHDA and CDR2 SQIVND (reference sequence). Trimming took off 3 bases at V and 0 bases at J, with 11 bases between the two ends. CDR3 protein: CASSIGRRMNTEAFF. The CDR3 DNA sequence: TGTGCCAGTAGTATCGGACGGAGGATGAACACTGAAGCTTTCTTT.